This entry concerns a single T cell receptor (beta chain). Its antigen is undetermined. The data derive from a study of cytomegalovirus exposure and HLA in healthy donors. The study, taken as a whole, reports: TCR beta sequences reportedly predicted the HLA-A and HLA-B alleles of most subjects accurately.

CDR3 size: 11 residues. V was trimmed by 7 bases and J by 7 bases, leaving 8 bases between them. The germline CDR1 and CDR2 sequences are LNHDA and SQIVND (reference sequence). The PCR ran on 60 Vbeta and 13 Jbeta primers. Clones were sequenced by immunoSEQ multiplex PCR, and TCRdb holds only the in-frame ones, with some missing. This repertoire includes 110,000 to 150,000 clones. The TCR was taken from a male donor in good health and CMV-seronegative. The rearrangement links TRBV19 to TRBJ2-1, with unresolved D. The sequencing input was PBMCs. CDR3 in DNA: TGTGCCAGTATGAGGTGGAATGAGCAGTTCTTC. Its translation: CASMRWNEQFF. The full variable domain, completed using reference TRBV19 and TRBJ2-1, is DGGITQSPKYLFRKEGQNVTLSCEQNLNHDAMYWYRQDPGQGLRLIYYSQIVNDFQKGDIAEGYSVSREKKESFPLTVTSAQKNPTAFYLCASMRWNEQFFGPGTRLTVL.